What follows are 26 T cell receptor beta chains derived from one specimen sequenced in a study of shared clonotypes between healthy human individuals. TCRdb keeps only in-frame clones here, not all; method: immunoSEQ multiplex PCR. The sample lists about 380,000 clones, around 96% occurring once. Sequenced material: memory CD8+ T cells sorted from blood. Subset meaning: CD45RO+ cells pooled with CCR7-negative TemRA cells. These receptors were obtained from a man younger than 40 in good health.

The rearrangement uses TRBV5-4 and TRBJ2-1, with 12 bases identical to TRBD1. V lost 4 bases and J lost 6; bases outside the gene matches: 8. This CDR3 is built from 16 residues. CDR1 is SGHNT, CDR2 YYREEE, per germline (reference sequence). The CDR3 protein is CASSGSGTGGGNEQFF. The CDR3 DNA sequence: TGTGCCAGCAGCGGTTCCGGGACAGGGGGCGGCAATGAGCAGTTCTTC.

The rearrangement links TRBV29-1 to TRBJ2-3; D is ambiguous. Germline V lookup: CDR1 SQVTM, CDR2 ANQGSEA. This CDR3 has 13 residues. Trimming removed 3 bases from V and 2 bases from J, with 9 bases in between. In DNA form, the CDR3 reads TGCAGCGTTGAGGCCAATCCCACAGATACGCAGTATTTT. This translates into CSVEANPTDTQYF.

The chain links TRBV5-1 to TRBJ2-1; 10 positions agree with TRBD2. Germline values: CDR1 SGHRS, CDR2 YFSETQ. The CDR3 extends over 14 amino acids. The V and J ends lost 3 bases and 5 bases, in that order; junction bases with no gene match: 2. CDR3 in DNA: TGCGCCAGCAGCTATGGACTAGCGGACAATGAGCAGTTCTTC. Its translation: CASSYGLADNEQFF.

The chain is built from TRBV13 and TRBJ1-3; D uncertain. The CDR3 is 13 amino acids. The germline V and J ends were trimmed by 7 bases and 4 bases, with 11 bases remaining between them. Looked up from germline, CDR1 is PRHDT and CDR2 is FYEKMQ (reference sequence). The CDR3 protein is CASTVRRGNTIYF. The CDR3 DNA sequence: TGTGCCAGCACCGTCCGGAGGGGAAACACCATATATTTT.

The J gene is TRBJ2-3, the V gene TRBV28; D is ambiguous. CDR1 is MDHEN and CDR2 is SYDVKM in the germline V gene. The CDR3 spans 13 residues. The germline V and J ends were trimmed by 8 bases and 5 bases, with 14 bases remaining between them. CDR3 nucleotides: TGTGCCAGCCGAATCCGTGGGGTAGATACGCAGTATTTT. The encoded protein is CASRIRGVDTQYF.

The rearrangement joins TRBV2 to TRBJ1-6; D is undetermined. Trimming removed 6 bases from V and 6 bases from J, with 9 bases in between. CDR3 length: 13 residues. The germline gives CDR1 SNHLY, CDR2 FYNNEI. In nucleotides, the CDR3 is TGTGCCAGCAGGAATCCCCTTAATTCACCCCTCCACTTT. Amino acids: CASRNPLNSPLHF.

This clone was seen a handful of times. The chain employs TRBV7-9 and TRBJ1-5; D is unclear. There are 13 residues in the CDR3. The germline V gene encodes CDR1 SEHNR and CDR2 FQNEAQ (reference sequence). V gave up 8 bases and J gave up 1 base, with 9 bases separating them. CDR3 coding DNA: TGTGCCAGCGGTCGGTTAAGCAATCAGCCCCAGCATTTT. This gives the protein CASGRLSNQPQHF.

This chain links TRBV7-2 with TRBJ2-6; D uncertain. Between the trimmed V and J ends, which lost 1 base and 2 bases, there was a span of 6 bases. This CDR3 is built from 15 residues. Looked up from germline, CDR1 is SGHTA and CDR2 is FQGNSA. CDR3 amino acids: CASSLGQPGANVLTF. CDR3 nucleotide sequence: TGTGCCAGCAGCTTAGGGCAGCCTGGGGCCAACGTCCTGACTTTC.

The chain carries TRBV28 and TRBJ2-7; 9 bases are shared with TRBD2. After removal of 3 bases from V and 1 base from J, the junction contained 7 bases not matched to a gene. The CDR3 has 16 amino acids. The V gene's germline CDR1 is MDHEN and CDR2 SYDVKM. CDR3 protein: CASSFTPSGISYEQYF. In DNA, the CDR3 is TGTGCCAGCAGTTTCACTCCTAGCGGGATTTCCTACGAGCAGTACTTC. Together with reference TRBV28 and TRBJ2-7, the CDR3 gives the full variable domain: DVKVTQSSRYLVKRTGEKVFLECVQDMDHENMFWYRQDPGLGLRLIYFSYDVKMKEKGDIPEGYSVSREKKERFSLILESASTNQTSMYLCASSFTPSGISYEQYFGPGTRLTVT.

This clone was counted between two and nine times. This rearrangement joins TRBV6-1 to TRBJ1-5; TRBD1 aligns across 9 bases. Germline V gene sequence: CDR1 MNHNS, CDR2 SASEGT. V shed 1 base and J 7 bases; nucleotides not matched to a gene: 8. This CDR3 has 16 amino acids. CDR3 in amino acids: CASSEDVGQGGQPQHF. Here the CDR3 DNA reads TGTGCCAGCAGTGAAGACGTGGGACAGGGTGGACAGCCCCAGCATTTT.

The chain combines TRBV7-8 with TRBJ2-2; D is unresolved. Per the germline V gene, CDR1 is SGHVS and CDR2 is FQNEAQ. This CDR3 is 17 amino acids long. V was clipped by 1 base and J by 0 bases, with 12 bases between them. CDR3: CASSLGLRRSNTGELFF. The CDR3 DNA follows: TGTGCCAGCAGCTTAGGGCTAAGGCGGTCGAACACCGGGGAGCTGTTTTTT.

The V gene is TRBV30, the J gene TRBJ2-3; 11 nucleotides line up with TRBD2. CDR1 and CDR2 (germline): GTSNPN, SVGIG (reference sequence). Unmatched junction bases numbered 9, after V lost 4 bases and J lost 3 bases. The CDR3 runs to 16 residues. CDR3 DNA: TGTGCCTGGACTGGTTCATTAGCGGGAGGGACAGATACGCAGTATTTT. It is translated as CAWTGSLAGGTDTQYF.

CDR3 sequence reads: CASSYSRESTYEQYF. CDR3 coding DNA: TGTGCCAGCAGTTACTCGAGGGAGTCTACCTACGAGCAGTACTTC. The chain employs TRBV6-5 and TRBJ2-7; the D gene is possibly TRBD2 (5 bases). Trimming took off 0 bases at V and 2 bases at J, with 11 bases between the two ends. This CDR3 is built from 15 residues. Germline V gives CDR1 MNHEY, CDR2 SVGAGI.

Regarding this clone: Within the sample, other DNA sequences also encode this same CDR3. The gene calls are TRBV10-3 and TRBJ2-7; tentatively, D is TRBD2 (5 bases). Trimming left V 8 bases short and J 0 bases short, with 8 bases between. This CDR3 has 12 amino acids. Germline assignment: CDR1 ENHRY and CDR2 SYGVKD. CDR3 coding DNA: TGTGCCATCCGGGGTAGCTCCTACGAGCAGTACTTC. Its protein is CAIRGSSYEQYF.

V and J are TRBV7-9 and TRBJ1-3; the match to TRBD1 covers 9 bases. Trimming cost V 5 bases and J 7 bases; bases outside gene matches: 12. CDR1 is SEHNR and CDR2 is FQNEAQ in the germline V gene (reference sequence). This CDR3 contains 16 residues. CDR3 coding DNA: TGTGCCAGCAGCCCGACAGGGGGTGAACGACGGAACACCATATATTTT. Protein: CASSPTGGERRNTIYF.

This chain joins TRBV7-2 and TRBJ1-5; TRBD1 aligns across 7 bases. There are 18 residues in the CDR3. From germline, CDR1 is SGHTA and CDR2 FQGNSA. Trimming removed 1 base from V and 4 bases from J; junction bases left unmatched: 13. The CDR3 loop reads CASSLVGTVTTGNQPQHF. The CDR3 DNA is TGTGCCAGCAGCTTAGTGGGGACAGTAACCACCGGGAATCAGCCCCAGCATTTT. Full variable domain (missing parts from reference TRBV7-2 and TRBJ1-5): GAGVSQSPSNKVTEKGKDVELRCDPISGHTALYWYRQSLGQGLEFLIYFQGNSAPDKSGLPSDRFSAERTGGSVSTLTIQRTQQEDSAVYLCASSLVGTVTTGNQPQHFGDGTRLSIL.

The CDR3 nucleotides are TGTGCCAGCAGCTTAGTCTGGGAGGCAGATACGCAGTATTTT. As protein: CASSLVWEADTQYF. The chain employs TRBV11-2 and TRBJ2-3; maybe TRBD2 (6 bases). The CDR3 is 14 residues long. Trimming shortened V by 1 base and J by 4 bases, and 9 bases separated the two germline ends. Germline V gene lookup returns CDR1 SGHAT and CDR2 FQNNGV.

The chain recombines TRBV7-8 with TRBJ1-5; possible D gene TRBD1, 6 bases. Deletions cut 3 bases from V and 2 bases from J, with 8 bases between. The CDR3 runs to 14 residues. In germline, CDR1 is SGHVS, CDR2 FQNEAQ. The chain's CDR3 is CASSFSGGNQPQHF. CDR3 DNA: TGTGCCAGCAGCTTTTCAGGGGGCAATCAGCCCCAGCATTTT. The full variable domain, rest sourced from reference TRBV7-8 and TRBJ1-5, is GAGVSQSPRYKVAKRGQDVALRCDPISGHVSLFWYQQALGQGPEFLTYFQNEAQLDKSGLPSDRFFAERPEGSVSTLKIQRTQQEDSAVYLCASSFSGGNQPQHFGDGTRLSIL.

Worth noting for this clone: The identical CDR3 is also encoded by other nucleotide sequences in the sample. The rearrangement uses TRBV13 and TRBJ2-1, with TRBD2 matching over 8 bases. CDR1 is PRHDT, CDR2 FYEKMQ, per germline (reference sequence). V shed 2 bases, J shed 0 bases, and the junction held 0 bases outside the gene matches. CDR3 size: 15 residues. The CDR3: CASSLLAGSYNEQFF. DNA of the CDR3: TGTGCCAGCAGCTTACTAGCGGGCTCCTACAATGAGCAGTTCTTC.

The rearrangement uses TRBV5-4 and TRBJ2-5; D may be TRBD2 (5 bases). Trimming stripped 1 base from V and 1 base from J, with 5 bases between. Germline V gives CDR1 SGHNT, CDR2 YYREEE (reference sequence). The CDR3 spans 13 residues. The DNA for the CDR3 is TGTGCCAGCAGCTTGACTAGCCAAGAGACCCAGTACTTC. This encodes CASSLTSQETQYF.

This clone was recorded once. The rearrangement joins TRBV30 to TRBJ1-2, with a possible D match to TRBD1 (6 bases). This CDR3 contains 16 residues. CDR1 and CDR2 from the germline V gene are GTSNPN and SVGIG (reference sequence). V lost 6 bases to trimming and J lost 8 bases, with 28 bases between them. The chain's CDR3 is CACFGGGSASPEGYTF. Written as DNA, the CDR3 is TGTGCCTGCTTCGGGGGCGGGTCGGCGTCTCCCGAAGGCTACACCTTC.

The V gene is TRBV28, the J gene TRBJ2-7; tentatively, D is TRBD1 or TRBD2 (5 bases each). Per the germline V gene, CDR1 is MDHEN and CDR2 is SYDVKM. The CDR3 loop spans 15 amino acids. V dropped 7 bases and J dropped 4 bases, with 20 bases sitting between them. CDR3: CASIPRGVGVYEQYF. CDR3 DNA: TGTGCCAGCATCCCGAGAGGGGTTGGGGTATACGAGCAGTACTTC.

V gene TRBV5-4 combines with J gene TRBJ2-3; perhaps TRBD2 as D (5 bases). Germline V CDR1 and CDR2: SGHNT, YYREEE (reference sequence). Trimming removed 3 bases from V and 4 bases from J, with 9 bases in between. This CDR3 is built from 13 residues. CDR3 region: CASSWTGADTQYF. The CDR3 DNA reads as TGTGCCAGCAGCTGGACCGGGGCAGATACGCAGTATTTT.

The rearrangement links TRBV4-2 to TRBJ1-3, with 7 nucleotides matching TRBD1. Trimming cost V 4 bases and J 0 bases; bases outside gene matches: 3. The germline V gene has CDR1 LGHNA and CDR2 YNFKEQ. The CDR3 spans 15 residues. The CDR3 region has the DNA TGTGCCAGCAGCCCACAGGGGACCTCTGGAAACACCATATATTTT. This codes for CASSPQGTSGNTIYF.

The chain joins TRBV6-5 to TRBJ2-3; 9 bases align to TRBD2. Germline V gene sequence: CDR1 MNHEY, CDR2 SVGAGI. Trimming at V came to 0 bases and at J to 1 base, leaving 2 bases not matched to a gene. This CDR3 has 16 amino acids. The CDR3 loop reads CASSYSGLARTDTQYF. The CDR3 bases are TGTGCCAGCAGTTACTCAGGACTAGCGCGCACAGATACGCAGTATTTT.

This sequence joins TRBV5-1 and TRBJ2-5; D is unclear. The germline V gene encodes CDR1 SGHRS and CDR2 YFSETQ. The V and J ends lost 0 bases and 2 bases respectively, with 8 bases between them. The CDR3 extends over 14 amino acids. The CDR3 loop reads CASSLAPTQETQYF. In DNA, the CDR3 is TGCGCCAGCAGCTTGGCTCCGACGCAAGAGACCCAGTACTTC.